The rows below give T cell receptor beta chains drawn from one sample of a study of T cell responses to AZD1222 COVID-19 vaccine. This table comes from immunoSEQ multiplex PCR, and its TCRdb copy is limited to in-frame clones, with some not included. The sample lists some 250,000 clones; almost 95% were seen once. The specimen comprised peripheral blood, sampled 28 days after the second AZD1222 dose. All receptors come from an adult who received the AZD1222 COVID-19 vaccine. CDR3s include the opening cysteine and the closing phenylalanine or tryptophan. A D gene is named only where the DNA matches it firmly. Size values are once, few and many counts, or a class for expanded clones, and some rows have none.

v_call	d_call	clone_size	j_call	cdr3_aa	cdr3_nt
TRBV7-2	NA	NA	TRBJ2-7	CASSRVSGTSYEQYF	TGTGCCAGCAGCCGGGTCAGCGGGACATCGTACGAGCAGTACTTC
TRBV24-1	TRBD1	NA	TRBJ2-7	CATSDTAVTGMDEQYF	TGTGCCACCAGTGATACTGCGGTGACAGGGATGGACGAGCAGTACTTC
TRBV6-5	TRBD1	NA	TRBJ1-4	CASSYRDRPEKLFF	TGTGCCAGCAGTTACCGGGACAGACCGGAAAAACTGTTTTTT
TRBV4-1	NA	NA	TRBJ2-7	CASSQERKDEQYF	TGCGCCAGCAGCCAAGAAAGAAAGGACGAGCAGTACTTC
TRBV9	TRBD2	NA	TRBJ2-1	CASSVATSGRVYNEQFF	TGTGCCAGCAGCGTAGCTACAAGCGGGAGGGTCTACAATGAGCAGTTCTTC
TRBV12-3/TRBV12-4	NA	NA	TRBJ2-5	CASSLQETQYF	TGTGCCAGCAGTCTCCAAGAGACCCAGTACTTC
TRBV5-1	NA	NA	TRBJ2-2	CASSLAGQGRGELFF	TGCGCCAGCAGCTTGGCCGGGCAGGGCCGGGGGGAGCTGTTTTTT
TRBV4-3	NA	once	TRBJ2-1	CASSQDYRANEQFF	TGCGCCAGCAGCCAAGATTACAGGGCGAATGAGCAGTTCTTC
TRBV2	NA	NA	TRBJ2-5	CASRSGYEETQYF	TGTGCCAGCAGGTCGGGTTACGAGGAGACCCAGTACTTC
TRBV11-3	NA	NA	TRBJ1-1	CASSRTGTTEAFF	TGTGCCAGCAGTCGAACAGGGACTACTGAAGCTTTCTTT
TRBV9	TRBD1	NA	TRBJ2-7	CASSPTGGAYEQYF	TGTGCCAGCAGCCCGACAGGGGGGGCCTACGAGCAGTACTTC
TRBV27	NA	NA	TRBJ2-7	CASSSLGLSSYEQYF	TGTGCCAGCAGTTCATTAGGACTGAGCTCCTACGAGCAGTACTTC
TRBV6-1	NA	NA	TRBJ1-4	CASSEALSRPAFGKLFF	TGTGCCAGCAGTGAAGCCTTGAGCCGCCCAGCCTTTGGAAAACTGTTTTTT
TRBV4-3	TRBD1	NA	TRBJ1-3	CASSQATGVGNTIYF	TGCGCCAGCAGCCAAGCCACAGGGGTGGGAAACACCATATATTTT
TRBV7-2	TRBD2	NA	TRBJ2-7	CASSLFGTSGRGYF	TGTGCCAGCAGCTTGTTCGGGACTAGCGGGAGGGGGTACTTC
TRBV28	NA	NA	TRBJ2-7	CASSLFGEQYF	TGTGCCAGCAGTTTATTTGGCGAGCAGTACTTC
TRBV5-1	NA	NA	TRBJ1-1	CASSLAPAGNTEAFF	TGCGCCAGCAGCTTGGCCCCAGCAGGGAACACTGAAGCTTTCTTT
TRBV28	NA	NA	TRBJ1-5	CASKTPGRPSPQHF	TGTGCCAGCAAAACCCCGGGACGACCCTCGCCCCAGCATTTT
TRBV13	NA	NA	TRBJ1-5	CASSLSRSNQPQHF	TGTGCCAGCAGCTTATCACGGAGCAATCAGCCCCAGCATTTT
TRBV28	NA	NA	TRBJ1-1	CASKGSPGHLNTEAFF	TGTGCCAGCAAGGGGAGCCCGGGACACCTGAACACTGAAGCTTTCTTT
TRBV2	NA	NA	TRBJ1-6	CASITGVRNSPLHF	TGTGCCAGCATCACGGGAGTTCGGAATTCACCCCTCCACTTT
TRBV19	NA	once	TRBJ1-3	CASSPRGNTIYF	TGTGCCAGTAGTCCGCGCGGAAACACCATATATTTT
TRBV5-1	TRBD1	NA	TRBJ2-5	CASSLAGTGGETQYF	TGCGCCAGCAGCTTGGCCGGGACAGGAGGAGAGACCCAGTACTTC
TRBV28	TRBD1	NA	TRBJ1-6	CASSPAPGQGSSPLHF	TGTGCCAGCAGCCCCGCCCCGGGACAGGGTAGTTCACCCCTCCACTTT
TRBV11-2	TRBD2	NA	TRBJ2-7	CASSLVLAGVEQYF	TGTGCCAGCAGCTTAGTGCTAGCGGGAGTCGAGCAGTACTTC
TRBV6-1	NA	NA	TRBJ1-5	CASSDLWVGNQPQHF	TGTGCCAGCAGTGATTTATGGGTGGGCAATCAGCCCCAGCATTTT
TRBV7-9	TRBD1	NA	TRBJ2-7	CASSSSWTGGSYEQYF	TGTGCCAGCAGCTCCAGTTGGACAGGGGGTTCCTACGAGCAGTACTTC
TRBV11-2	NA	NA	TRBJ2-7	CASSLQGGEQYF	TGTGCCAGCAGCTTACAGGGGGGCGAGCAGTACTTC
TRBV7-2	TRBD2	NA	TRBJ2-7	CASSSGLAGVGEQYF	TGTGCCAGCAGCTCCGGACTAGCGGGAGTGGGTGAGCAGTACTTC
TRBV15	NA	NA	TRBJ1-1	CATNRGGDTEAFF	TGTGCCACCAATAGGGGGGGGGACACTGAAGCTTTCTTT
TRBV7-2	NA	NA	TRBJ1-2	CASSLVPSGGYTF	TGTGCCAGCAGCTTGGTACCGTCCGGGGGCTACACCTTC
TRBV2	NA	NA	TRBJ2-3	CASSVEATDTQYF	TGTGCCAGCAGTGTTGAGGCCACAGATACGCAGTATTTT
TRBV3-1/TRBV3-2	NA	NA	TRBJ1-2	CASSQARVGSYGYTF	TGTGCCAGCAGCCAAGCGCGGGTGGGCTCCTATGGCTACACCTTC
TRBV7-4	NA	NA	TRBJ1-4	CASSTTRDILATNEKLFF	TGTGCCAGCAGCACCACACGGGACATCTTGGCAACTAATGAAAAACTGTTTTTT
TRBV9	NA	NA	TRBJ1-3	CASSVGGTGGNTIYF	TGTGCCAGCAGCGTAGGTGGAACAGGGGGAAACACCATATATTTT
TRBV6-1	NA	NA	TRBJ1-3	CASSEAVYSGNTIYF	TGTGCCAGCAGTGAAGCGGTTTACTCTGGAAACACCATATATTTT
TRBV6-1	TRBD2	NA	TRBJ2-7	CASSRVSGSYEQYF	TGTGCCAGCAGTAGAGTTAGCGGGAGCTACGAGCAGTACTTC
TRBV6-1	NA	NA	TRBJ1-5	CASSDAPHGGDQPQHF	TGTGCCAGCAGTGACGCCCCCCACGGGGGGGATCAGCCCCAGCATTTT
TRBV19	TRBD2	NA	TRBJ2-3	CASSPRDSGKGSDTQYF	TGTGCCAGTAGTCCACGGGATAGCGGGAAAGGGTCAGATACGCAGTATTTT
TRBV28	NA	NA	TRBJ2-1	CASRLHWRSYNEQFF	TGTGCCAGCAGGCTTCACTGGCGCTCCTACAATGAGCAGTTCTTC
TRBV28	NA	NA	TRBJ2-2	CASSSLTRDTGELFF	TGTGCCAGCAGCTCCCTTACTAGGGACACCGGGGAGCTGTTTTTT
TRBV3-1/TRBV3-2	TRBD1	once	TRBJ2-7	CASSHSSPRTGYYEQYF	TGTGCCAGCAGCCATTCGTCACCTAGGACAGGATACTACGAGCAGTACTTC
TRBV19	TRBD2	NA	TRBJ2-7	CASRARTSESYEQYF	TGTGCCAGCAGGGCCCGGACTAGCGAGAGCTACGAGCAGTACTTC
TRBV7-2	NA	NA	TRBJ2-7	CASSWGSSSYEQYF	TGTGCCAGCAGCTGGGGTAGTTCTTCCTACGAGCAGTACTTC
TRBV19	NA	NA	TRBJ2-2	CASSLRRTGELFF	TGTGCCAGTAGTCTTAGGAGGACCGGGGAGCTGTTTTTT
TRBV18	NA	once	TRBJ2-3	CASSPRIAGVDTQYF	TGTGCCAGCTCACCACGGATCGCTGGCGTGGATACGCAGTATTTT
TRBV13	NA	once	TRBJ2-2	CASSLAAGELFF	TGTGCCAGCAGCTTAGCCGCCGGGGAGCTGTTTTTT
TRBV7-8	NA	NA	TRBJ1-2	CASSLEYGAANYGYTF	TGTGCCAGCAGCTTAGAGTACGGGGCCGCTAACTATGGCTACACCTTC
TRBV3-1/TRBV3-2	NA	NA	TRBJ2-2	CASSQVGPLGGELFF	TGTGCCAGCAGCCAAGTCGGCCCGCTGGGCGGGGAGCTGTTTTTT
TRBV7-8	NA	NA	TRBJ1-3	CASSLVRGSGNTIYF	TGTGCCAGCAGCTTAGTTCGGGGCTCTGGAAACACCATATATTTT